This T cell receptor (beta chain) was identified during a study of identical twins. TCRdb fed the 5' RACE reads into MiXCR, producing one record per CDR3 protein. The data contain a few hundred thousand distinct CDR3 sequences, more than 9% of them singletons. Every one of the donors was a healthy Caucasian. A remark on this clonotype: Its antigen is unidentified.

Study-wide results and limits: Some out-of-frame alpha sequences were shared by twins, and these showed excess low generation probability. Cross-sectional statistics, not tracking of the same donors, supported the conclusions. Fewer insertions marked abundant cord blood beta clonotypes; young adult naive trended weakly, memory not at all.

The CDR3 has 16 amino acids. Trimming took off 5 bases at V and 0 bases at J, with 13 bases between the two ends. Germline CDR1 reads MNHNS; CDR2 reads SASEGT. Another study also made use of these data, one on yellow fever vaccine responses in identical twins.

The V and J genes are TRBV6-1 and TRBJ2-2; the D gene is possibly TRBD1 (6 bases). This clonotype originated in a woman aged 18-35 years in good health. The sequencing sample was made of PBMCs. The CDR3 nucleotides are TGTGCCAGCAGTCCGGGACACCCCGCGAACACCGGGGAGCTGTTTTTT. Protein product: CASSPGHPANTGELFF.